Sequencing of this TCR beta chain was carried out in a study of kidney transplant recipient with SARS-CoV-2 infection (dated by TCRdb to the early 2020s). This clonotype was detected many times. This clone's antigen is unknown. No qualities accompany the bases; no much larger clone lies one base away. Taken with the paper, the label for time point translates to: pre-pandemic baseline sample and day 111 after first positive SARS-CoV-2 test. Instrument on record: Illumina MiSeq. Profiling of the peripheral T cell repertoire was carried out for human TCRbeta genes. The original methods were these. Beta-binomial modelling was applied to test for differential clonotype abundance so that variability over time was accounted for. Expanded clonotypes were screened against the ImmuneCODE reference database of SARS-CoV-2-associated TCRs and were mapped to viral genome regions. Further repertoire analyses covered TRBV gene usage, CDR3 length, CDR3 amino acid overlap between time points, clonotype abundance distributions and Jaccard similarity. In-frame beta chains were kept once TCRdb had trimmed the public reads at Q25 with fastp and called clones with MiXCR. CDR3 protein duplicates are merged, each entry listing the most common genes and DNA. It is TCRdb's table, rather than the study itself, that gives the V and J calls and clone size. The sample data list roughly 230,000 distinct CDR3 sequences, and less than 35% of these were observed just once. The ten largest clones capture nearly 7.5% of the sample.

The germline V gene gives CDR1 as MDHEN and CDR2 as SYDVKM. V was cut back by 6 bases and J by 6 bases, leaving a gap of 15 bases between them. Reading from cysteine to phenylalanine, the CDR3 counts 13 amino acids. Only the CDR3 DNA is retained, 39 bases long and in frame from the first base. Here the chain combines TRBV28 and TRBJ2-7, with no D gene named confidently. This sequence was found in a young adult male patient who had COVID-19 and was a kidney transplant recipient. After transplantation, some T cells may belong to the graft donor instead of the recipient. The source material was a blood sample, sampled at baseline and between days 110 and 120 from a kidney transplant recipient. The CDR3 here reads CASRGGGPLEQYF. The DNA sequence is TGTGCCAGCAGGGGCGGCGGCCCTCTCGAGCAGTACTTC.